The following is a T cell receptor (beta chain) sequence with its context. The sample comes from a study of blood T cell repertoires in COVID-19. About the research overall: Some COVID-19 samples were acute and others convalescent; all came from the United States, Italy and Spain.

Per the original methods: Amplification of reference gene primers provided the estimated nucleated cell counts. Sequencing used immunoSEQ multiplex PCR; TCRdb keeps in-frame clones, though not all of them. V and J calls and clone size are copied from that table; D and trimming were computed from the DNA. The sample has roughly 250,000 clones, about 80% seen once. Seattle participants joined during active infection and were tracked over time. This CDR3 has 17 amino acids. The J segment lost 0 bases and the V segment lost 5 bases, leaving 7 bases of the junction unmatched. CDR1 LGHDT and CDR2 YNNKEL come from the germline V gene (reference sequence).

The clonotype originates from a person between 65 and 79 years old with COVID-19, enrolled during active disease. Sequencing was carried out using peripheral blood. This chain uses TRBV3-1 (or the pseudogene TRBV3-2) with TRBJ2-2; TRBD2 matches 9 bases. The CDR3 DNA follows: TGTGCCAGCAGCGGGACTAGCAAGTCGGCGAACACCGGGGAGCTGTTTTTT. As protein: CASSGTSKSANTGELFF.